This T cell receptor (beta chain) derives from a study of PD-1 blockade in classical Hodgkin lymphoma. Libraries were prepared by immunoSEQ multiplex PCR; TCRdb keeps only in-frame clonotypes and omits some of them. The sample lists more than 30,000 clones; around 76% were seen once. The CDR3 consists of 17 residues. The junction had 16 bases not matched to a gene; V was cut back by 3 bases and J by 8 bases. Looked up from germline, CDR1 is SGDLS and CDR2 is YYNGEE. General study points: Whereas CD4+ TCR diversity had risen significantly by C4D1, CD8+ TCR diversity had not.

Every patient experienced relapse after autologous stem cell transplantation, and brentuximab vedotin exposure varied. Points on this clone: Antigen: not known.

The chain combines TRBV9 with TRBJ1-2, with 10 nucleotides matching TRBD1. This receptor was obtained from a human donor with classical Hodgkin lymphoma. The source material was peripheral blood mononuclear cells (PBMCs), sampled before the second cycle of nivolumab. The CDR3: CASSAGTGVGEVSGYTF. The CDR3 coding sequence is TGTGCCAGCAGCGCAGGGACAGGGGTAGGTGAGGTGTCCGGCTACACCTTC.